The rows below give T cell receptor beta chains drawn from one sample of a study of early T cells in non-severe SARS-CoV-2 infection. Each CDR3 protein is one row after TCRdb ran MiXCR on the 5' RACE reads. This sample has tens of thousands of distinct CDR3 sequences, with more than 9% found just once. Input material: whole blood. These TCRs come from an adult who was a healthcare worker with PCR-confirmed SARS-CoV-2 infection or an uninfected control (not recorded which). CDR3s include the opening cysteine and the closing phenylalanine or tryptophan.

V gene: TRBV24-1; CDR3 protein: CATSESGGTDTQYF
V gene: TRBV2; CDR3 protein: CASSPDRVNEKLFF
V gene: TRBV20-1; CDR3 protein: CSARLGVNTEAFF
V gene: TRBV20-1; CDR3 protein: CSATTGSGNTIYF
V gene: TRBV29-1; CDR3 protein: CSAHTGANTEAFF
V gene: TRBV5-6; CDR3 protein: CASSGLGPSTDTQYF
V gene: TRBV7-9; CDR3 protein: CASRSGHRLDEQFF
V gene: TRBV4-1; CDR3 protein: CASSERTGGRYEQYF
V gene: TRBV3-1; CDR3 protein: CASSHPGLPGNEQFF
V gene: TRBV28; CDR3 protein: CASSLIGTGVGKQYF
V gene: TRBV11-2; CDR3 protein: CASSLRGSNTGELFF
V gene: TRBV6-1; CDR3 protein: CASRRGTNLHEQYF
V gene: TRBV19; CDR3 protein: CASSIGGTYEQYF
V gene: TRBV5-1; CDR3 protein: CASSFPAKPEKGQFF
V gene: TRBV12-3/TRBV12-4; CDR3 protein: CASSSGLGSYQRYF
V gene: TRBV5-1; CDR3 protein: CASSTTAGGHTGELFF
V gene: TRBV6-5; CDR3 protein: CASSTGERGYEQYF
V gene: TRBV29-1; CDR3 protein: CSVTGDYGYTF
V gene: TRBV29-1; CDR3 protein: CSVETPGTSGYSQYF
V gene: TRBV4-3; CDR3 protein: CASSQEGGHRSGPSTDTQYF
V gene: TRBV6-1; CDR3 protein: CASGEREAFF
V gene: TRBV7-6; CDR3 protein: CASSLDWGAPYEQYF
V gene: TRBV5-1; CDR3 protein: CASSSDKNYGYTF
V gene: TRBV2; CDR3 protein: CASNRDSQDGYTF
V gene: TRBV9; CDR3 protein: CASSVGGSGYEQYF
V gene: TRBV5-1; CDR3 protein: CASSQGAPGEKLFF
V gene: TRBV29-1; CDR3 protein: CSVGSGSLPHEQYF
V gene: TRBV5-5; CDR3 protein: CASSSGLITNTEAFF
V gene: TRBV12-3/TRBV12-4; CDR3 protein: CASSLTNQETQYF
V gene: TRBV29-1; CDR3 protein: CSVAGIKTYNEQFF
V gene: TRBV7-2; CDR3 protein: CASSSATGNTIYF
V gene: TRBV12-3/TRBV12-4; CDR3 protein: CASRASGGYTDTQYF
V gene: TRBV2; CDR3 protein: CASVPDRGFLDTQYF
V gene: TRBV29-1; CDR3 protein: CSASGTTRTDTQYF
V gene: TRBV12-3/TRBV12-4; CDR3 protein: CASSLGGTGGQPQHF
V gene: TRBV29-1; CDR3 protein: CSVGGHNQPQHF
V gene: TRBV10-3; CDR3 protein: CAIGSGILAGGRNEQFF
V gene: TRBV12-3/TRBV12-4; CDR3 protein: CASSLQGRVTQYF
V gene: TRBV3-1; CDR3 protein: CASSRLAGEGNEQFF
V gene: TRBV6-5; CDR3 protein: CASSYLETTEAFF
V gene: TRBV18; CDR3 protein: CASSPLAVKYNEQFF